The 19 T cell receptor beta chains below all came from one sample that was sequenced in a study of cytomegalovirus exposure and HLA in healthy donors. PCR employed 60 Vbeta and 13 Jbeta primers. The data were produced by immunoSEQ multiplex PCR, yet TCRdb's version contains in-frame clones alone and is incomplete. This table has some 140,000 clones, approximately 74% appearing once. Sample: PBMCs. These receptors were obtained from a man aged 25-45 years in good health and CMV-seronegative.

The chain combines TRBV18 with TRBJ2-7, with 7 nucleotides matching TRBD1. Germline V CDR1 and CDR2: KGHSH, LQKENI. With V trimmed by 2 bases and J by 2 bases, 3 bases remained unmatched. CDR3 length: 14 amino acids. CDR3 sequence reads: CASSPARGTYEQYF. For the CDR3, the DNA is TGTGCCAGCTCACCAGCCAGGGGGACCTACGAGCAGTACTTC.

The rearrangement joins TRBV14 to TRBJ2-1, with D possibly TRBD2 on 6 matching bases. V was pared by 4 bases and J by 8 bases, with 12 bases between. In germline, CDR1 is SGHDN, CDR2 FVKESK. The CDR3 length is 13 residues. The CDR3 region has the DNA TGTGCCAGCAGCCCGTCCGGGGGACATGAGCAGTTCTTC. This codes for CASSPSGGHEQFF. Together with reference TRBV14 and TRBJ2-1, the CDR3 gives the full variable domain: EAGVTQFPSHSVIEKGQTVTLRCDPISGHDNLYWYRRVMGKEIKFLLHFVKESKQDESGMPNNRFLAERTGGTYSTLKVQPAELEDSGVYFCASSPSGGHEQFFGPGTRLTVL.

CDR3 in amino acids: CASSLSGTTPEAFF. The CDR3 DNA follows: TGTGCCAGCAGTTTATCGGGGACTACCCCTGAAGCTTTCTTT. The V call is TRBV27, the J call TRBJ1-1; weak D call: TRBD1 (5 bases). Germline CDR1 is MNHEY and CDR2 is SMNVEV (reference sequence). Between the trimmed V and J ends, which lost 0 bases and 6 bases, there was a span of 11 bases. The CDR3 spans 14 residues.

V is TRBV7-9 and J is TRBJ1-1; D gene uncertain. Looked up from germline, CDR1 is SEHNR and CDR2 is FQNEAQ (reference sequence). The V gene lost 5 bases and the J gene lost 1 base, with 8 bases spanning the gap. The CDR3 sequence is 13 residues long. CDR3 bases: TGTGCCAGCAGCAGGACTTCGAACACTGAAGCTTTCTTT. This codes for CASSRTSNTEAFF.

In regard to this clone: A junction end diverges from the germline sequence, so it may reflect a read error. V usage is TRBV7-9 and J usage is TRBJ1-2, with TRBD1 identical over 11 bases. The CDR3 totals 17 residues. Germline CDR1 SEHNR, CDR2 FQNEAQ (reference sequence). The CDR3 DNA is TGTGCCAGCAGCCCTCCCGGACAGGGGGCCTCTAACTATGGCTACCCCTTC. This encodes CASSPPGQGASNYGYPF.

Here the CDR3 DNA reads TGTGCCAGCGCTGGGGGAGGTTACAGTGAAGCTTTCTTT. Translation gives CASAGGGYSEAFF. The V and J genes are TRBV5-5 and TRBJ1-1, with TRBD1 as a possible D gene (5 bases). CDR1 and CDR2 from the germline V gene are SGHKS and YYEKEE (reference sequence). V shed 7 bases and J shed 7 bases, with 17 bases lying between them. The CDR3 is 13 amino acids.

The genes are TRBV6-1 and TRBJ1-4, with D unresolved. CDR3 length: 16 amino acids. Germline CDR1 and CDR2: MNHNS and SASEGT. V dropped 0 bases and J dropped 10 bases, with 18 bases sitting between them. CDR3 sequence reads: CASSEAPRDNSGKLFF. In nucleotides, the CDR3 is TGTGCCAGCAGTGAAGCCCCGCGAGATAACAGTGGAAAACTGTTTTTT.

The chain joins TRBV19 to TRBJ1-1; 9 nucleotides align to TRBD1. J lost 1 base, V lost 3 bases, and 0 bases had no gene match. Germline-derived CDR1 and CDR2 are LNHDA and SQIVND (reference sequence). This CDR3 region has 14 residues. CDR3 residues: CASSMGQGNTEAFF. Written as DNA, the CDR3 is TGTGCCAGTAGTATGGGACAGGGGAACACTGAAGCTTTCTTT.

Remarks on this clone: At one end, the junction sequence differs from germline, possibly due to a read error. V usage is TRBV7-7 and J usage is TRBJ2-2, with TRBD1 identical over 8 bases. The germline V gene has CDR1 SSHAT and CDR2 FNYEAQ (reference sequence). The CDR3 sequence is 15 residues long. The CDR3 DNA sequence: TGTGCTAGCAGCTTAGGACAGGGGAACACCGGGGAGCTGTTTTTT. Protein sequence: CASSLGQGNTGELFF.

The J gene is TRBJ2-2, the V gene TRBV28, with TRBD1 matching over 9 bases. The V segment lost 6 bases and the J segment 0 bases; nucleotides outside the gene matches: 5. The CDR3 contains 16 residues. The germline gives CDR1 MDHEN, CDR2 SYDVKM. CDR3 in amino acids: CASSLQGAANTGELFF. The CDR3 nucleotides are TGTGCCAGCAGCTTACAGGGGGCTGCGAACACCGGGGAGCTGTTTTTT.

This chain links TRBV27 with TRBJ2-1, with TRBD2 matching over 14 bases. The trim removed 3 bases at V and 7 bases at J, leaving 2 bases unmatched. The germline V gene has CDR1 MNHEY and CDR2 SMNVEV (reference sequence). The length of the CDR3 is 15 residues. For the CDR3, the DNA is TGTGCCAGCAGTTTCGGGACTAGCGGGGGTAATGAGCAGTTCTTC. This encodes CASSFGTSGGNEQFF.

This clone was seen only a few times. The rearrangement joins TRBV2 to TRBJ1-1; D call uncertain. Trimming took off 5 bases at V and 0 bases at J, with 4 bases between the two ends. This CDR3 spans 12 amino acids. Germline CDR1 reads SNHLY; CDR2 reads FYNNEI. The CDR3 sequence: CASSIMNTEAFF. The CDR3 bases are TGTGCCAGCAGTATCATGAACACTGAAGCTTTCTTT. The whole variable domain, filled in from reference TRBV2 and TRBJ1-1, reads EPEVTQTPSHQVTQMGQEVILRCVPISNHLYFYWYRQILGQKVEFLVSFYNNEISEKSEIFDDQFSVERPDGSNFTLKIRSTKLEDSAMYFCASSIMNTEAFFGQGTRLTVV.

Note on this clone: This sample also contains other DNA sequences that code for the same CDR3. J is TRBJ1-1 and V is TRBV5-1; the match to TRBD1 covers 7 bases. The germline V gene has CDR1 SGHRS and CDR2 YFSETQ. Germline trimming cut 0 bases from V and 5 bases from J; bases unmatched to any gene: 4. The CDR3 is 14 amino acids. The DNA for the CDR3 is TGCGCCAGCAGCTTGGGACAGGGAGGTACTGAAGCTTTCTTT. Residues: CASSLGQGGTEAFF.

A word on this clone: A read error may account for a junction end that differs from germline. The chain is built from TRBV6-1 and TRBJ1-5; D gene ambiguous. This CDR3 is built from 14 residues. Germline V gives CDR1 MNHNS, CDR2 SASEGT. In DNA, the CDR3 is TGTGCCACCTCCGGGGAGGCACGCAATCAGCCCCAGAATTTT. Protein sequence: CATSGEARNQPQNF.

This chain joins TRBV9 and TRBJ2-5; D is uncertain. V was cut by 0 bases and J by 2 bases, with 5 bases left in between. Germline V CDR1 and CDR2: SGDLS, YYNGEE. CDR3 length: 13 residues. CDR3 protein: CASSVGPQETQYF. The DNA of the CDR3 is TGTGCCAGCAGCGTAGGTCCACAAGAGACCCAGTACTTC. The full variable domain, completed using reference TRBV9 and TRBJ2-5, is DSGVTQTPKHLITATGQRVTLRCSPRSGDLSVYWYQQSLDQGLQFLIQYYNGEERAKGNILERFSAQQFPDLHSELNLSSLELGDSALYFCASSVGPQETQYFGPGTRLLVL.

Remarks on this clone: The junction and the germline gene differ at one end; a read error may be behind it. V and J are TRBV2 and TRBJ2-1, with TRBD2 matching 9 bases. CDR3 length equals 15 residues. The germline gives CDR1 SNHLY, CDR2 FYNNEI. The CDR3 DNA sequence: TGTGCCAGCAGGGAAGCGGGGGGCTCCTACAATGAGCAGTTCTTC. This gives the protein CASREAGGSYNEQFF.

In its sample, this clone was seen a few times. This chain connects TRBV5-6 to TRBJ2-7, with 7 bases matching TRBD1. V lost 4 bases and J lost 1; bases outside the gene matches: 5. Germline V gene lookup returns CDR1 SGHDT and CDR2 YYEEEE. CDR3 length: 14 amino acids. Written as DNA, the CDR3 is TGTGCCAGCAGCCACTACAGGGGTTCCTACGAGCAGTACTTC. It is translated as CASSHYRGSYEQYF.

Only one count was recorded for this clone. The gene calls are TRBV7-2 and TRBJ2-5, with D possibly TRBD2 on 7 matching bases. This CDR3 has 13 residues. CDR1 is SGHTA and CDR2 is FQGNSA in the germline V gene. V was pared by 5 bases and J by 5 bases, with 12 bases between. CDR3 sequence reads: CASSGGAVETQYF. In DNA form, the CDR3 reads TGTGCCAGCAGCGGGGGGGCAGTGGAGACCCAGTACTTC.

The chain couples TRBV5-4 to TRBJ1-3; D gene unclear. Per germline, CDR1 SGHNT and CDR2 YYREEE (reference sequence). The CDR3 consists of 14 residues. V was pared by 0 bases and J by 0 bases, with 4 bases between. The CDR3: CASSLGSSGNTIYF. CDR3 nucleotide sequence: TGTGCCAGCAGCTTGGGTAGCTCTGGAAACACCATATATTTT.